This T cell receptor beta chain was found in a study of shared clonotypes between healthy human individuals. Only in-frame clones appear in the TCRdb table, and some are missing; sequencing was by immunoSEQ multiplex PCR. Of more than 2,000,000 clones listed, just over 90% are singletons. There are 13 residues in the CDR3. Trimming took 1 base from V and 2 from J, leaving 6 bases between them. Germline V gene lookup returns CDR1 SGHKS and CDR2 YYEKEE (reference sequence). Material for sequencing was naive CD4+ T cells from PBMCs. The subset here: CD45RA+ positively selected. This receptor was obtained from a man aged 18 to 30 in good health. Some clones in this sample may be carry-over from other donors' samples. The chain links TRBV5-5 to TRBJ2-5; D is undetermined. Here the CDR3 reads CASSLTRQETQYF. The CDR3 DNA reads TGTGCCAGCAGCTTGACAAGGCAAGAGACCCAGTACTTC.